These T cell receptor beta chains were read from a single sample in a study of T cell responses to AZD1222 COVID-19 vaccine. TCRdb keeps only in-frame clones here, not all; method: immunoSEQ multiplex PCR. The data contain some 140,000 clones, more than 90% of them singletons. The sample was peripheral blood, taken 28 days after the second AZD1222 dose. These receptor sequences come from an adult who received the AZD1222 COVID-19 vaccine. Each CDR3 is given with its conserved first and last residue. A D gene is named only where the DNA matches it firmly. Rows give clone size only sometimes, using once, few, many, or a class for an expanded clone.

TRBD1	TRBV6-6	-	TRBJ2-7	CASSYSQGANEQYF	TGTGCCAGCAGTTACTCGCAGGGGGCTAACGAGCAGTACTTC
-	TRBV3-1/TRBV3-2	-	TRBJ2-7	CASGTYSYEQYF	TGTGCCAGCGGGACATACTCCTACGAGCAGTACTTC
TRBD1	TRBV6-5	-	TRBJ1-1	CATSSWTGEFKGAFF	TGTGCCACCTCGTCTTGGACAGGGGAATTCAAAGGCGCTTTCTTT
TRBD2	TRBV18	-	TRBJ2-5	CASSPLGGPGVQYF	TGTGCCAGCTCACCCCTGGGAGGGCCGGGTGTCCAGTACTTC
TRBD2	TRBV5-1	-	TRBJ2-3	CASVWGDYTDTQYF	TGCGCCAGCGTTTGGGGGGACTACACAGATACGCAGTATTTT
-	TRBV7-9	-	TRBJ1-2	CASSPGDSSYGYTF	TGTGCCAGCAGCCCCGGGGACTCGAGCTATGGCTACACCTTC
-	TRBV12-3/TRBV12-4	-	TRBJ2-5	CASRRGLETQYF	TGTGCCAGCAGGAGGGGTCTGGAGACCCAGTACTTC
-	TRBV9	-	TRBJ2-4	CASSPRGGSGENIQYF	TGTGCCAGCAGCCCACGTGGAGGGTCGGGCGAAAACATTCAGTACTTC
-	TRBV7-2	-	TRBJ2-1	CASSLAGDYEQFF	TGTGCCAGCAGCTTAGCGGGAGACTATGAGCAGTTCTTC
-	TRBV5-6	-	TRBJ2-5	CASSLAQSGETQYF	TGTGCCAGCAGCTTGGCGCAATCGGGAGAGACCCAGTACTTC
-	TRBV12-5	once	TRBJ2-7	CASGFSSYEQYF	TGTGCTAGTGGTTTTTCTTCCTACGAGCAGTACTTC
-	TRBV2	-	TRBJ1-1	CASSERGSLNTEAFF	TGTGCCAGCAGTGAACGGGGCAGTTTGAACACTGAAGCTTTCTTT
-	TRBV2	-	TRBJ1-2	CASSAPREPNYGYTF	TGTGCCAGCAGCGCCCCCCGGGAACCAAACTATGGCTACACCTTC
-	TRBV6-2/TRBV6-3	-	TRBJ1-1	CASSFASRGLMNTEAFF	TGTGCCAGCAGTTTTGCCTCAAGGGGCCTAATGAACACTGAAGCTTTCTTT
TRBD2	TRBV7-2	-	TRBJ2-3	CASSSPGGRGTDTQYF	TGTGCCAGCAGCTCCCCGGGCGGGAGGGGCACAGATACGCAGTATTTT
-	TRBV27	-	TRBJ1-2	CASRGGAAVVDGYTF	TGTGCCAGCAGGGGGGGGGCGGCGGTAGTGGATGGCTACACCTTC
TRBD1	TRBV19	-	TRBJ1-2	CASRKPQTGDYGYTF	TGTGCCAGTAGAAAACCCCAGACAGGGGACTATGGCTACACCTTC
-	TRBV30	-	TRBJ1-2	CAWSRGDYGYTF	TGTGCCTGGAGTAGGGGCGACTATGGCTACACCTTC